This T cell receptor (beta chain) stems from a study of OX40 agonist ivuxolimab in advanced cancers. With respect to the entire study: Ivuxolimab, which targeted the costimulatory receptor OX40 (CD134), was an agonistic, fully human IgG2 monoclonal antibody. Prior anti-PD-1, anti-PD-L1 or anti-CTLA-4 therapy was permitted, and approximately 42% of dose-escalation patients had received checkpoint inhibitors. Intravenous ivuxolimab was administered to patients every 2 weeks at six dose levels: 0.01, 0.1, 0.3, 1.5, 3 and 10 mg/kg. The paper covers the monotherapy dose-escalation part of the phase I ivuxolimab trial, which included N ≈ 54 patients. Peripheral TCRbeta sequencing was intended to test whether TCR sequence diversity was altered and clonal T-cell expansion was caused by ivuxolimab. A male proportion of about 79% and a mean age of approximately 61 years, ranging from 23 to 79, were recorded for the dose-escalation cohort. Among the roughly 54 dose-escalation patients, around 19 had hepatocellular carcinoma, roughly 15 melanoma, 9 renal cell carcinoma and 9 head and neck cancer. Partial responses occurred in three dose-escalation patients: two with cutaneous melanoma and one with hepatocellular carcinoma. Overall results and qualifications from the work: In the 0.1-3.0 mg/kg groups, partial responders had among the lowest normalized peripheral clonal expansion, particularly in CD8+ T cells. At doses from 0.1 to 3.0 mg/kg, clonal expansion was seen in both CD4+ and CD8+ blood T cells between baseline and week 6. The antigen specificity of the peripheral T cells that underwent clonal expansion was not determined. After ivuxolimab, expanded clones were on average more numerous among CD8+ T cells than among CD4+ T cells. Low levels of normalized T-cell clonal expansion were also seen in some patients who did not respond.

The trial excluded patients who had a history of autoimmune disease or who were on systemic immunosuppression. Peripheral blood for TCR sequencing was drawn from every dose cohort at baseline, at cycle 4 day 1 and at cycle 7 day 1. Samples came from an open-label, multicenter, first-in-human phase I dose-escalation trial of ivuxolimab. Adults with locally advanced or metastatic head and neck squamous cell, hepatocellular, melanoma or renal cell carcinoma were enrolled in the trial. Before TCR sequencing, CD4+ T cells and CD8+ T cells from peripheral blood were sorted into separate populations. This clone was counted only a few times. Its binding antigen is unknown. Base qualities were left out, and no much larger clone turns up one base away. Genomic DNA was isolated from the sorted cells so that the TCRbeta CDR3 region could be sequenced. TCRbeta CDR3 regions were sequenced using the immunoSEQ Assay. TCRdb carries this immuneACCESS record with in-frame sequences only. Its versions omit some clonotypes, under half of them owing to an unresolved V gene in the studies checked, with the rest unexplained. The sample records about 67,000 clones, approximately 93% of which are singletons. 2.2% of the sample rests with the top ten.

Per the germline V gene (reference sequence), LNHDA is the CDR1 and SQIVND is the CDR2. The CDR3, cysteine through phenylalanine, is 12 amino acids long. Just the 36-base CDR3 DNA is kept, in frame starting at base 1. V is reduced by 6 bases and J by 4 bases, leaving a spacing of 7 bases between them. The sequencing here drew on CD4+ or CD8+ T cells sorted from blood, taken in a trial of the OX40 agonist ivuxolimab. The chain uses TRBV19 and TRBJ1-3; the D gene lacks a confident call. The receptor was derived from an adult with an advanced solid tumor such as melanoma, head and neck, liver or kidney cancer. The DNA sequence follows: TGTGCCAGTAGGCCGTCCGGAAACACCATATATTTT. This yields the protein CASRPSGNTIYF.